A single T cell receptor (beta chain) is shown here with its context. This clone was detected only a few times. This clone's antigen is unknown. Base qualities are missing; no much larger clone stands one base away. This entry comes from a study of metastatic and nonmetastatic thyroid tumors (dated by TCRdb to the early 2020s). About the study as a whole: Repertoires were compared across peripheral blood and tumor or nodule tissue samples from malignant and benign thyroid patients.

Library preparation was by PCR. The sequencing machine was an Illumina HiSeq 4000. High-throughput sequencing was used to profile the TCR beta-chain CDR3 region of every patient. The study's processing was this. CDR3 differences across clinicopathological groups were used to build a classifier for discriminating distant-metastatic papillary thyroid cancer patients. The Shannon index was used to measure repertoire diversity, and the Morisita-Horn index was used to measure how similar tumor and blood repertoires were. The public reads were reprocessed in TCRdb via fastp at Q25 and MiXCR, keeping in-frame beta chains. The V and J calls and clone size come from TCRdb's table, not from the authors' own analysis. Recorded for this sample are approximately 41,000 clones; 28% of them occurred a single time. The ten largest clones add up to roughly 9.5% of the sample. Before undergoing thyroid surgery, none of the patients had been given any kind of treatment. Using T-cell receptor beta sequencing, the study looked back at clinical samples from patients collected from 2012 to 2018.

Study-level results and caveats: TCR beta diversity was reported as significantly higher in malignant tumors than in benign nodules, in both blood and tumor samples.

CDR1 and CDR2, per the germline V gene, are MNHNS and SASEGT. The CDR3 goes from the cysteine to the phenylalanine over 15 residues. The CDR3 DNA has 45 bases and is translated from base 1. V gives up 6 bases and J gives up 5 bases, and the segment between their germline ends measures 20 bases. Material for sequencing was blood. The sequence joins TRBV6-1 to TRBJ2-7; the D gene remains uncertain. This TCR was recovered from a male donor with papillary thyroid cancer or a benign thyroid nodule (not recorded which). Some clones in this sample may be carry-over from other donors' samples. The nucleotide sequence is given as TGTGCCAGCAGCCACCTCCTGATGTATGAAGACGAGCAGTACTTC. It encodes CASSHLLMYEDEQYF.